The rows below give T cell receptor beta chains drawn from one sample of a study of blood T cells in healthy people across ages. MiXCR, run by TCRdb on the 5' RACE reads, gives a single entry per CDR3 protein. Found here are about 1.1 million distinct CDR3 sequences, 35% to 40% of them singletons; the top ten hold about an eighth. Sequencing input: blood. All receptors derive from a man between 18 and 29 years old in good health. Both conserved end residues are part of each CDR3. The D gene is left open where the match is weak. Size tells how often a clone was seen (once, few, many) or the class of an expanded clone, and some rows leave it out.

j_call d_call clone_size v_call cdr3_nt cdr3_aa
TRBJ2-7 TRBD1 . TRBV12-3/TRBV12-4 TGTGCCAGCACCGGACAGGGCCTGAGCTCCTACGAGCAGTACTTC CASTGQGLSSYEQYF
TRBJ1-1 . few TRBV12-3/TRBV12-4 TGTGCCAGCAGTACCGGGGACCAAGCTTTCTTT CASSTGDQAFF
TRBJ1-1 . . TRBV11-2 TGTGCCAGCAGCTTATCCAGGGACACTAAAGCTTTCTTT CASSLSRDTKAFF
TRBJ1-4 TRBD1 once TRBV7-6 TGTGCCAGCAGCTCCCGCGGGGGACAGAGGAATGAAAAACTGTTTTTT CASSSRGGQRNEKLFF
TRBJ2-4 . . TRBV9 TGTGCCAGCAGCGAGCCGACCACAGGGGAGGGCAAAAACATTCAGTACTTC CASSEPTTGEGKNIQYF
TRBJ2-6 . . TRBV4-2 TGTGCCAGCAGCCAAGCGGGACACTCAAGGTCGTCTGGGGCCAACGTCCTGACTTTC CASSQAGHSRSSGANVLTF
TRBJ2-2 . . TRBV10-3 TGTGCGGGGGGAGGCCTCCTCGCGTCAACTGGGGAGCTGTTTTTT CAGGGLLASTGELFF
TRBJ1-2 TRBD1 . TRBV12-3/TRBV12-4 TGTGCCAGCAGTTTAGGGGGAATCGGGACAGGCGGCTATGGCTACACCTTC CASSLGGIGTGGYGYTF
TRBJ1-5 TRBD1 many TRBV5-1 TGTGCCAGCAGTTTAGGACAGGGTGGTCAGCCCCAGCATTTT CASSLGQGGQPQHF
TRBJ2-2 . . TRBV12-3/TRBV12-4 TGTGCCAGCAGTCCGTCGGGGCGCGGGACCGGGGAGCTGTTTTTT CASSPSGRGTGELFF
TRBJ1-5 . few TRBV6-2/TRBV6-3 TGTGCCAGCAGTCCCGAGCGAGGAAACAATCAGCCCCAGCATTTT CASSPERGNNQPQHF
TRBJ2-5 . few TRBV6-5 TGTGCCAGCAGAACGGACACGCAAGAGACCCAGTACTTC CASRTDTQETQYF
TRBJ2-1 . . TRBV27 TGTGCCAGCAGTTTGCCCCGATCCCACCAACTGTACAATGAGCAGTTCTTC CASSLPRSHQLYNEQFF
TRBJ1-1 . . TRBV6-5 TGTGCCAGCAGTTACGAGTTGAGTGGGAGGAGTCAAGCTTTCTTT CASSYELSGRSQAFF
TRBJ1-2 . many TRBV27 TGTGCCAGCAGTTTATTACAGGGCTATGGCTACACCTTC CASSLLQGYGYTF
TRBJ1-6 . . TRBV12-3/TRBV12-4 TGTGCCAGCAGTCCTCCAGCGGGAGAAAATTCACCCCTCCACTTT CASSPPAGENSPLHF
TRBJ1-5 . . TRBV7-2 TGTGCCAGCAGCTTACTGTGGGGTGGCAATCAGCCCCAGCATTTT CASSLLWGGNQPQHF
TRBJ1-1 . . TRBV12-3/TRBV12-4 TGTGCCAGCAGTATTTCGAGGGAAGGAGGCACTGAAGCTTTCTTT CASSISREGGTEAFF
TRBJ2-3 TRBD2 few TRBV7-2 TGTGCCAGCAGCGGATCGGTTAGCGGGGGCATGGATACGCAGTATTTT CASSGSVSGGMDTQYF
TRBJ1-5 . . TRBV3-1 TGTGCCAGCAGCCAAGATCGTGACGTCAAGCCCCAGCATTTT CASSQDRDVKPQHF
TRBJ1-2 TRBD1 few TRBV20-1 TGCAGTGCTAGACTTGGACAGGGGGGTGGCTATGGCTACACCTTC CSARLGQGGGYGYTF
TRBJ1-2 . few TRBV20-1 TGCAGTGCTAGTGAAACGACTTGGAACTATGGCTACACCTTC CSASETTWNYGYTF
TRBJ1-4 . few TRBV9 TGTGCCAGCAGCGTAGGGGATGAGGGAGCGAGCGAAAAACTGTTTTTT CASSVGDEGASEKLFF
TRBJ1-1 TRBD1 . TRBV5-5 TGTGCCAGCAGCCCACGGACAGGAGCAACTCTAGGGGCTTTCTTT CASSPRTGATLGAFF
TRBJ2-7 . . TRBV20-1 TGCAGTGCTAGTAAGGTCATTCGACAAGCGGGTATCAATCCCCCCTACGAGCAGTACTTC CSASKVIRQAGINPPYEQYF
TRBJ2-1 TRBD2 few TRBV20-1 TGCAGTGCTGACACTGGACTAGCGTATGGTGAGCAGTTCTTC CSADTGLAYGEQFF
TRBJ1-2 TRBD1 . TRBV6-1 TGTGCCAGCAGTGAAAGGGGGACAGGGTATGGCTACACCTTC CASSERGTGYGYTF
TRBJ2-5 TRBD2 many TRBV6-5 TGTGCCAGCAACCTAGCGGGGGGATCAGAGACCCAGTACTTC CASNLAGGSETQYF
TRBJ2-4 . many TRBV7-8 TGTGCCAGCAGCTTTACCCGGACAGACATTCAGTACTTC CASSFTRTDIQYF
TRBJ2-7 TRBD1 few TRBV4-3 TGCGCCAGCAGCCAATCCGGGACAGGGGTCCCCTACGAGCAGTACTTC CASSQSGTGVPYEQYF
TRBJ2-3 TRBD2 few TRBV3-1 TGTGCCAGCAGCCCTACCCCTGGCGCGGGGGGCACAGATACGCAGTATTTT CASSPTPGAGGTDTQYF
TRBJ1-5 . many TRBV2 TGTGCCAGCAGTGAAGATCAGGGACACGTAAATCAGCCCCAGCATTTT CASSEDQGHVNQPQHF
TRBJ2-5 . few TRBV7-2 TGTGCCAGCGTACAAGAGACCCAGTACTTC CASVQETQYF
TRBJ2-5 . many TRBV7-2 TGTGCCAGCAGCTCAAGAGGGAGAGAGACCCAGTACTTC CASSSRGRETQYF
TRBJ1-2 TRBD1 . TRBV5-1 TGCGCCAGCAGCACCGGACAGGATAACTATGGCTACACCTTC CASSTGQDNYGYTF
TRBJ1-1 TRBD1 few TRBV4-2 TGTGCCAGCAGCCGAGGTCAGGGGGCGGGGACTGAAGCTTTCTTT CASSRGQGAGTEAFF
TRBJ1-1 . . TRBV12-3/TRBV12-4 TGTGCCAGCAGGGACACCCTCCCGAAGAACACTGAAGCTTTCTTT CASRDTLPKNTEAFF
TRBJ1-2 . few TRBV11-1 TGTGCCAGCAGCTTAGAGCCAGGGCCGTATGGCTACACCTTC CASSLEPGPYGYTF
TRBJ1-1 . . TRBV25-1 TGTGCCAGCAGTGAACGAGGTTACGGGGGAGTGAACACTGAAGCTTTCTTT CASSERGYGGVNTEAFF
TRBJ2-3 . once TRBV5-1 TGCGCCAGCAGCTTGGGGGGGACCGGCACAGAGACGCAGTATTTT CASSLGGTGTETQYF
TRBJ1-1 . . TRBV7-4 TGTGCCAGCAGCCTCCGGGCCACTGAAGCTTTCTTT CASSLRATEAFF